This T cell receptor (beta chain) originates from a study of T cells in Graves' hyperthyroidism and ophthalmopathy. Trimming removed 4 bases from V and 3 bases from J, with 19 bases in between. Germline V gives CDR1 SGHRS, CDR2 YFSETQ. This CDR3 contains 16 residues. RNA transcripts were the template for amplifying TCR beta CDR3 regions. A set of HTBI primers served as the primers for a first-round RT-PCR of the TCR CDR3. From the multiplex PCR reads, TCRdb called clonotypes with MiXCR, one entry per CDR3 protein. Found here are fewer than 350,000 distinct CDR3 sequences, about 20% of them singletons; the top ten hold around 50%. This clonotype was counted a few times. Among the patients, aged 18 to 65, hyperthyroidism was newly diagnosed and had lasted under 2 months.

The sequence came from a woman between 45 and 65 years old with Graves' hyperthyroidism. The V and J genes are TRBV5-1 and TRBJ1-2; perhaps TRBD1 as D (6 bases). Source material: blood. The CDR3 DNA reads TGCGCCAGCAGCCCGGACAGCGTAGGGGCCTACTATGGCTACACCTTC. Protein sequence: CASSPDSVGAYYGYTF.